Below, 14 T cell receptor beta chains from the same sample are listed, as sequenced in a study of T cells in localized non-small cell lung cancer. Profiling relied on immunoSEQ multiplex PCR, and the TCRdb table lists in-frame clones only, not all of them. The table records tens of thousands of clones, roughly 90% of them present only once. This material consisted of peripheral blood, taken before any cancer treatment. The receptors originated from a female donor older than 55 with stage I squamous cell lung carcinoma.

This chain joins TRBV2 and TRBJ2-7; 9 positions agree with TRBD2. The germline V gene has CDR1 SNHLY and CDR2 FYNNEI. This CDR3 contains 14 residues. V lost 5 bases and J lost 2; bases outside the gene matches: 4. This CDR3 reads CASSIGGRAYEQYF. CDR3 bases: TGTGCCAGCAGTATAGGCGGGAGGGCCTACGAGCAGTACTTC.

The chain uses TRBV19 and TRBJ1-3, with D unresolved. Trimming removed 10 bases from V and 3 bases from J, with 10 bases in between. The CDR3 covers 12 residues. In germline, CDR1 is LNHDA, CDR2 SQIVND (reference sequence). The CDR3 DNA reads TGTGCCACCCACAGTAGTGGAAACACCATATATTTT. Protein product: CATHSSGNTIYF. Based on the CDR3 plus reference TRBV19 and TRBJ1-3, the full variable domain is DGGITQSPKYLFRKEGQNVTLSCEQNLNHDAMYWYRQDPGQGLRLIYYSQIVNDFQKGDIAEGYSVSREKKESFPLTVTSAQKNPTAFYLCATHSSGNTIYFGEGSWLTVV.

The chain combines TRBV6-1 with TRBJ1-5, with D perhaps matching TRBD1 (5 bases). V lost 4 bases, J lost 5 bases, and 21 bases lay in between. The CDR3 contains 17 residues. The germline V gene encodes CDR1 MNHNS and CDR2 SASEGT. The DNA of the CDR3 is TGTGCCAGCAGTGCTGTCTCCGGGACTCGGACCCATCAGCCCCAGCATTTT. The encoded protein is CASSAVSGTRTHQPQHF.

V gene TRBV7-2 combines with J gene TRBJ1-1, with 11 bases lining up with TRBD1. This CDR3 has 16 residues. Trimming took 5 bases from V and 4 from J; bases not matched to a gene: 9. Germline V gene lookup returns CDR1 SGHTA and CDR2 FQGNSA. Here the CDR3 reads CASSQDRGRAGTEAFF. The CDR3 DNA reads TGTGCCAGCAGCCAGGACAGGGGGCGAGCGGGCACTGAAGCTTTCTTT.

This CDR3 reads CASSLVSGPRLFFF. The CDR3 coding sequence is TGTGCCAGCAGCTTAGTTTCGGGACCTCGACTTTTTTTCTTT. The chain is built from TRBV11-2 and TRBJ1-1; a possible D gene is TRBD1 (5 bases). V was shortened by 1 base and J by 13 bases, with 19 bases between the two germline ends. This CDR3 region has 14 residues. CDR1 and CDR2 (germline): SGHAT, FQNNGV.

This clone was detected once. J is TRBJ1-2 and V is TRBV28; D not certain. Germline-derived CDR1 and CDR2 are MDHEN and SYDVKM. The CDR3 loop spans 13 amino acids. V lost 10 bases, J lost 7 bases, and 19 bases lay in between. CDR3 amino acids: CATESATRGGYTF. CDR3 DNA sequence: TGTGCCACCGAGTCCGCCACCCGTGGTGGCTACACCTTC.

CDR3 sequence: CATSRALTGEDTEAFF. Here the CDR3 DNA reads TGTGCCACCAGCAGAGCGCTAACAGGGGAGGACACTGAAGCTTTCTTT. The chain employs TRBV15 and TRBJ1-1; 7 bases fit TRBD1. The V segment lost 1 base and the J segment 3 bases; nucleotides outside the gene matches: 8. Germline-derived CDR1 and CDR2 are LNHNV and YYDKDF (reference sequence). CDR3 length equals 16 residues.

The chain carries TRBV7-9 and TRBJ1-1; D not resolved. In germline, CDR1 is SEHNR, CDR2 FQNEAQ (reference sequence). The ends were cut back, 4 bases at V and 0 bases at J, with 9 bases in the middle. There are 14 residues in the CDR3. CDR3 bases: TGTGCCAGCAGCTCCAGCGGCCTGAACACTGAAGCTTTCTTT. It codes for CASSSSGLNTEAFF.

This clone appeared a single time. The chain is built from TRBV10-1 and TRBJ1-3, with unresolved D. The CDR3 has 14 amino acids. Trimming stripped 5 bases from V and 2 bases from J, with 10 bases between. Germline-derived CDR1 and CDR2 are WNHNN and SYGVQD (reference sequence). CDR3: CASSPDPTGNTIYF. The CDR3 DNA is TGCGCCAGCAGTCCGGATCCCACTGGAAACACCATATATTTT.

This chain uses TRBV19 with TRBJ2-7, with D unclear. The V gene lost 3 bases and the J gene lost 3 bases, with 12 bases spanning the gap. In germline, CDR1 is LNHDA, CDR2 SQIVND (reference sequence). CDR3 size: 14 residues. CDR3 loop: CASSIKVFSYEQYF. The DNA of the CDR3 is TGTGCCAGTAGTATCAAGGTATTCAGCTACGAGCAGTACTTC.

The CDR3: CASIGKGSTEAFF. CDR3 nucleotide sequence: TGTGCCAGTATAGGAAAAGGGAGCACTGAAGCTTTCTTT. The chain recombines TRBV19 with TRBJ1-1; no clear D. Per the germline V gene, CDR1 is LNHDA and CDR2 is SQIVND (reference sequence). V was shortened by 7 bases and J by 4 bases, with 13 bases between the two germline ends. The CDR3 loop spans 13 amino acids. The complete variable domain, with remaining parts taken from reference TRBV19 and TRBJ1-1, reads DGGITQSPKYLFRKEGQNVTLSCEQNLNHDAMYWYRQDPGQGLRLIYYSQIVNDFQKGDIAEGYSVSREKKESFPLTVTSAQKNPTAFYLCASIGKGSTEAFFGQGTRLTVV.

Remarks on this clone: The junction departs from the called germline gene at one end, perhaps through a read error. The J gene is TRBJ2-7, the V gene TRBV7-9, with a tentative D call TRBD2 (5 bases). The J call is doubtful: the DNA matches TRBJ2-1 better. Per the germline V gene, CDR1 is SEHNR and CDR2 is FQNEAQ (reference sequence). The CDR3 length is 16 residues. The CDR3 region is CASSQGRGLSLNEQFF. CDR3 DNA sequence: TGCGCCAGCAGCCAAGGTAGAGGGCTCAGTCTCAATGAGCAGTTCTTC.

The J gene is TRBJ2-1, the V gene TRBV2, with 8 bases matching TRBD2. Germline assignment: CDR1 SNHLY and CDR2 FYNNEI. V shed 8 bases and J 5 bases; nucleotides not matched to a gene: 8. CDR3 size: 14 residues. The chain's CDR3 is CASGAREANNEQFF. The CDR3 DNA reads as TGTGCCAGCGGGGCGCGGGAGGCAAACAATGAGCAGTTCTTC.

This chain links TRBV11-1 with TRBJ2-7, with D possibly matching TRBD2 (5 bases). Germline CDR1 and CDR2: SGHAT and FQDESV (reference sequence). The CDR3 runs 17 residues. The V end lost 4 bases, the J end lost 0 bases, and 19 bases lay between the germline ends. The CDR3 coding sequence is TGTGCCAGCAGCTCCTCCCTCGGAGGAGGAGACTCCTACGAGCAGTACTTC. Translation gives CASSSSLGGGDSYEQYF. Combining the CDR3 with reference TRBV11-1 and TRBJ2-7 gives the whole variable domain EAEVAQSPRYKITEKSQAVAFWCDPISGHATLYWYRQILGQGPELLVQFQDESVVDDSQLPKDRFSAERLKGVDSTLKIQPAELGDSAMYLCASSSSLGGGDSYEQYFGPGTRLTVT.